This entry lists 23 T cell receptor beta chains sequenced from one sample in a study of a mutant IDH1 vaccine in newly diagnosed glioma. Generated by immunoSEQ multiplex PCR, the TCRdb table keeps only in-frame clones and is missing some. The repertoire has approximately 60,000 clones, roughly 80% of them found once; the top ten carry under 4.5%. For these receptors, no antigen is known. The time point was: week 47, end of study. It was 300 ug of mutant IDH1 20-mer peptide that made up each vaccine dose, given with topical imiquimod. Source: PBMCs, taken from a glioma patient whose treatment included an IDH1 peptide vaccine. These TCRs come from a man aged 30 to 39 with glioma.

V and J are TRBV7-6 and TRBJ1-1; TRBD1 might be the D (5 bases). This CDR3 spans 14 amino acids. Trimming removed 1 base at V and 1 base at J, with 7 bases between. Germline CDR1 SGHVS, CDR2 FNYEAQ. CDR3 DNA: TGTGCCAGCAGCTTAGAAGGGGCGAACACTGAAGCTTTCTTT. This codes for CASSLEGANTEAFF.

This rearrangement joins TRBV5-4 to TRBJ1-6, with no clear D. Trimming left V 0 bases short and J 6 bases short, with 13 bases between. This CDR3 is 16 amino acids long. Looked up from germline, CDR1 is SGHNT and CDR2 is YYREEE (reference sequence). CDR3 bases: TGTGCCAGCAGCTTGGGGCCGGGAGTCGGTAATTCACCCCTCCACTTT. Protein sequence: CASSLGPGVGNSPLHF.

The rearrangement uses TRBV7-6 and TRBJ1-3, with D perhaps TRBD1 (5 bases). The CDR3 contains 19 residues. The germline V and J ends were trimmed by 1 base and 3 bases, with 22 bases remaining between them. The germline gives CDR1 SGHVS, CDR2 FNYEAQ. The CDR3 sequence is CASSLVLSWRGAGGNTIYF. CDR3 sequence (DNA): TGTGCCAGCAGCTTAGTCTTATCGTGGAGAGGGGCTGGTGGAAACACCATATATTTT. Full variable domain (missing parts from reference TRBV7-6 and TRBJ1-3): GAGVSQSPRYKVTKRGQDVALRCDPISGHVSLYWYRQALGQGPEFLTYFNYEAQQDKSGLPNDRFSAERPEGSISTLTIQRTEQRDSAMYRCASSLVLSWRGAGGNTIYFGEGSWLTVV.

This chain joins TRBV11-2 and TRBJ1-1, with TRBD1 identical over 8 bases. In germline, CDR1 is SGHAT, CDR2 FQNNGV. V shed 4 bases and J 8 bases; nucleotides not matched to a gene: 3. The CDR3 is 12 amino acids. DNA of the CDR3: TGTGCCAGCAGCTCAGGGGACAGGGAAGCTTTCTTT. It specifies CASSSGDREAFF. Filled out from reference TRBV11-2 and TRBJ1-1, the complete variable domain reads EAGVAQSPRYKIIEKRQSVAFWCNPISGHATLYWYQQILGQGPKLLIQFQNNGVVDDSQLPKDRFSAERLKGVDSTLKIQPAKLEDSAVYLCASSSGDREAFFGQGTRLTVV.

The CDR3 region is CATSSQVNVYNEQFF. The CDR3 DNA reads TGTGCCACCAGCTCTCAGGTAAACGTCTACAATGAGCAGTTCTTC. This sequence joins TRBV15 and TRBJ2-1; D is unclear. Germline loops: CDR1 LNHNV, CDR2 YYDKDF (reference sequence). The ends were cut back, 5 bases at V and 3 bases at J, with 14 bases in the middle. The CDR3 length is 15 residues.

The chain employs TRBV7-9 and TRBJ2-3; TRBD2 aligns across 8 bases. This CDR3 has 16 amino acids. Trimming removed 2 bases from V and 4 bases from J; junction bases left unmatched: 8. The germline CDR1 and CDR2 sequences are SEHNR and FQNEAQ (reference sequence). The CDR3 protein is CASSLIAGKNPDTQYF. CDR3 coding DNA: TGTGCCAGCAGCTTAATAGCGGGGAAGAATCCAGATACGCAGTATTTT. Variable domain in full (rest from reference TRBV7-9 and TRBJ2-3): DTGVSQNPRHKITKRGQNVTFRCDPISEHNRLYWYRQTLGQGPEFLTYFQNEAQLEKSRLLSDRFSAERPKGSFSTLEIQRTEQGDSAMYLCASSLIAGKNPDTQYFGPGTRLTVL.

CDR3 residues: CATGAGANTGELFF. The CDR3 nucleotides are TGTGCCACCGGCGCAGGGGCGAACACCGGGGAGCTGTTTTTT. The gene calls are TRBV2 and TRBJ2-2, with D possibly TRBD1 on 6 matching bases. Germline V gene lookup returns CDR1 SNHLY and CDR2 FYNNEI. Trimming left V 10 bases short and J 0 bases short, with 12 bases between. The CDR3 is made up of 14 amino acids.

The CDR3 sequence is CASSSGTAGGQPQHF. DNA for the CDR3: TGTGCCAGCAGTTCCGGGACAGCGGGAGGTCAGCCCCAGCATTTT. J is TRBJ1-5 and V is TRBV6-6; 7 bases agree with TRBD1. V shed 4 bases and J 6 bases; nucleotides not matched to a gene: 9. Per germline, CDR1 MNHNY and CDR2 SVGAGI (reference sequence). The CDR3 runs 15 residues.

V is TRBV28 and J is TRBJ1-6, with D unclear. CDR1 and CDR2 (germline): MDHEN, SYDVKM. The CDR3 is made up of 15 amino acids. V was trimmed by 8 bases and J by 5 bases, leaving 16 bases between them. In nucleotides, the CDR3 is TGTGCCAGCGCTATCCTGTCGGGGAATAATTCACCCCTCCACTTT. Its protein is CASAILSGNNSPLHF.

This clone was seen just once. The CDR3, as DNA: TGTGCCAGCAGTTACTGGGGGCAACCAGGAACTGAAGCTTTCTTT. The encoded protein is CASSYWGQPGTEAFF. The J gene is TRBJ1-1, the V gene TRBV6-5, with D possibly being TRBD1 (6 bases). The CDR3 runs to 15 residues. The germline V and J ends were trimmed by 1 base and 5 bases, with 14 bases remaining between them. Germline loops: CDR1 MNHEY, CDR2 SVGAGI.

This clone occurred once. V is TRBV6-1 and J is TRBJ1-1; D not certain. V was shortened by 1 base and J by 0 bases, with 21 bases between the two germline ends. The germline V gene has CDR1 MNHNS and CDR2 SASEGT. This CDR3 contains 19 residues. The CDR3 sequence: CASSEEGRPKLKMNTEAFF. CDR3 nucleotide sequence: TGTGCCAGCAGTGAAGAGGGCAGGCCCAAATTGAAAATGAACACTGAAGCTTTCTTT.

The chain combines TRBV25-1 with TRBJ1-1; TRBD1 aligns across 8 bases. After removal of 7 bases from V and 2 bases from J, the junction contained 6 bases not matched to a gene. This CDR3 has 14 residues. Germline values: CDR1 MGHDK, CDR2 SYGVNS. In nucleotides, the CDR3 is TGTGCCAGCAAAAACAGGGGGATTAACACTGAAGCTTTCTTT. Its translation: CASKNRGINTEAFF.

The chain joins TRBV6-1 to TRBJ2-5; maybe TRBD1 (6 bases). Trimming took off 6 bases at V and 2 bases at J, with 13 bases between the two ends. CDR3 length equals 14 residues. Germline CDR1 and CDR2: MNHNS and SASEGT. The CDR3 bases are TGTGCCAGCAGGGAGTGGACAGCACAAGAGACCCAGTACTTC. Protein product: CASREWTAQETQYF.

The chain combines TRBV11-2 with TRBJ2-3; D possibly matches TRBD1 or TRBD2 (6 bases each). The germline V and J ends were trimmed by 0 bases and 7 bases, with 14 bases remaining between them. The CDR3 has 15 amino acids. The germline CDR1 and CDR2 sequences are SGHAT and FQNNGV. This CDR3 is CASSLDTGAGYTQYF. The CDR3 coding sequence is TGTGCCAGCAGCTTAGATACGGGGGCGGGGTATACGCAGTATTTT.

This clone was counted a single time. The chain carries TRBV2 and TRBJ2-2; 15 bases match TRBD2. The CDR3 length is 18 residues. V shed 5 bases, J shed 1 base, and the junction held 5 bases outside the gene matches. Germline CDR1 is SNHLY and CDR2 is FYNNEI. Written as DNA, the CDR3 is TGTGCCAGCAGTAAAGGACTAGCGGGGGGGTTGAACACCGGGGAGCTGTTTTTT. Translation: CASSKGLAGGLNTGELFF.

The V and J genes are TRBV6-6 and TRBJ2-1; 9 bases line up with TRBD2. From germline, CDR1 is MNHNY and CDR2 SVGAGI (reference sequence). This CDR3 is built from 13 residues. Losses at the gene ends were 6 bases for V and 9 bases for J; bases not matched to a gene: 6. The chain's CDR3 is CASRASGVGEQFF. The CDR3 DNA sequence: TGTGCCAGCAGGGCTAGCGGGGTAGGTGAGCAGTTCTTC.

This clone was recorded a few times. The chain joins TRBV30 to TRBJ1-5, with 7 nucleotides matching TRBD1. The CDR3 totals 13 residues. Germline lookup yields CDR1 GTSNPN and CDR2 SVGIG (reference sequence). J was trimmed by 6 bases and V by 2 bases; bases with no gene match: 4. The CDR3 sequence is CAWSWTGAQPQHF. As DNA, the CDR3 is TGTGCCTGGAGTTGGACAGGAGCTCAGCCCCAGCATTTT. The entire variable domain, with the rest obtained from reference TRBV30 and TRBJ1-5, is as follows: SQTIHQWPATLVQPVGSPLSLECTVEGTSNPNLYWYRQAAGRGLQLLFYSVGIGQISSEVPQNLSASRPQDRQFILSSKKLLLSDSGFYLCAWSWTGAQPQHFGDGTRLSIL.

V usage is TRBV7-8 and J usage is TRBJ1-1; D is possibly TRBD1 (6 bases). This CDR3 is 14 amino acids long. Germline assignment: CDR1 SGHVS and CDR2 FQNEAQ. Trimming removed 5 bases at V and 6 bases at J, with 16 bases between. In DNA form, the CDR3 reads TGTGCCAGCAGCCCCCCAAGGGGGGTCGCTGAAGCTTTCTTT. It translates to CASSPPRGVAEAFF.

This rearrangement joins TRBV27 to TRBJ2-5, with D unresolved. V lost 4 bases, J lost 7 bases, and 25 bases lay in between. CDR3 size: 17 residues. CDR1 is MNHEY and CDR2 is SMNVEV in the germline V gene (reference sequence). As DNA, the CDR3 is TGTGCCAGCAGTTCAGGTGGCCAGCTCATGAGGTTTGGGACCCAGTACTTC. It specifies CASSSGGQLMRFGTQYF.

In this sample, this clone turned up once. This chain uses TRBV5-1 with TRBJ2-6, with no clear D. V gave up 3 bases and J gave up 2 bases, with 15 bases separating them. This CDR3 spans 17 amino acids. CDR1 and CDR2 from the germline V gene are SGHRS and YFSETQ. CDR3 amino acids: CASSWRPTETGANVLTF. CDR3 nucleotides: TGCGCCAGCAGCTGGAGACCAACGGAAACTGGGGCCAACGTCCTGACTTTC.

The CDR3 spells CASSGRWREQFF. Written as DNA, the CDR3 is TGTGCCAGCAGTGGCCGTTGGCGCGAGCAGTTCTTC. The V and J genes are TRBV6-5 and TRBJ2-1; D ambiguous. Germline V CDR1 and CDR2: MNHEY, SVGAGI. The CDR3 spans 12 residues. Trimming pared 5 bases from V and 10 bases from J, leaving 12 bases between.

The J gene is TRBJ2-7, the V gene TRBV14; D is undetermined. Trimming stripped 4 bases from V and 0 bases from J, with 7 bases between. CDR3 size: 13 residues. Germline values: CDR1 SGHDN, CDR2 FVKESK. CDR3 residues: CASSRTTSYEQYF. In DNA form, the CDR3 reads TGTGCCAGCAGCCGAACGACCTCCTACGAGCAGTACTTC.

This clone was found a few times. The J gene is TRBJ2-3, the V gene TRBV7-2; TRBD2 matches at 13 bases. In germline, CDR1 is SGHTA, CDR2 FQGNSA. V lost 5 bases and J lost 1; bases outside the gene matches: 3. The CDR3 runs to 16 residues. The CDR3 DNA is TGTGCCAGCAGCCGGGGACTAGCGGGGCGCACAGATACGCAGTATTTT. Encoded protein: CASSRGLAGRTDTQYF.